The 18 T cell receptor beta chains listed next were all sequenced from one sample in a study of blood T cell repertoires in COVID-19 (dated by TCRdb to about 2020). Library preparation used the immunoSEQ multiplex PCR assay. In TCRdb, the immuneACCESS table is reduced to in-frame sequences with V and J assigned. These tables do not hold every clone; where another copy was compared, an unresolved V gene accounts for under half, and the others remain unexplained. Across this sample there are more than 250,000 clones, with around 85% seen only once. Less than 2.5% of the sample lies in the top ten. The sequenced sample was PBMCs or T cells enriched from blood (not recorded which). These receptors all come from a man aged 30-40 years who had recovered from COVID-19.

This clone showed up just a few times. The chain uses TRBV18 and TRBJ2-7; D not resolved. The CDR3 totals 13 residues. The germline CDR1 and CDR2 sequences are KGHSH and LQKENI. The germline V and J ends were trimmed by 6 bases and 4 bases, with 13 bases remaining between them. Here the CDR3 DNA reads TGTGCCAGCTCTCGACAAAGGTTTTACGAGCAGTACTTC. This codes for CASSRQRFYEQYF. Full variable domain (missing parts from reference TRBV18 and TRBJ2-7): NAGVMQNPRHLVRRRGQEARLRCSPMKGHSHVYWYRQLPEEGLKFMVYLQKENIIDESGMPKERFSAEFPKEGPSILRIQQVVRGDSAAYFCASSRQRFYEQYFGPGTRLTVT.

In its sample, this clone was seen once. The V call is TRBV7-6, the J call TRBJ2-1; 12 bases fit TRBD2. V lost 3 bases and J lost 3; bases outside the gene matches: 6. The CDR3 spans 17 residues. The germline V gene encodes CDR1 SGHVS and CDR2 FNYEAQ. CDR3 in DNA: TGTGCCAGCAGCTTGGTCTCTAGCGGGGGGGGCTACAATGAGCAGTTCTTC. Translation: CASSLVSSGGGYNEQFF. The full variable domain, completed using reference TRBV7-6 and TRBJ2-1, is GAGVSQSPRYKVTKRGQDVALRCDPISGHVSLYWYRQALGQGPEFLTYFNYEAQQDKSGLPNDRFSAERPEGSISTLTIQRTEQRDSAMYRCASSLVSSGGGYNEQFFGPGTRLTVL.

Comments on this clone: The same CDR3 arises from other DNA sequences in this sample as well. The rearrangement links TRBV18 to TRBJ2-1; 8 bases map to TRBD2. V lost 2 bases, J lost 2 bases, and 2 bases stayed unmatched. Germline CDR1 is KGHSH and CDR2 is LQKENI. The CDR3 is 15 amino acids. DNA of the CDR3: TGTGCCAGCTCACCAGTAGCGGGGACCTACAATGAGCAGTTCTTC. Encoded protein: CASSPVAGTYNEQFF.

The chain recombines TRBV10-3 with TRBJ2-5; TRBD1 might be the D (6 bases). CDR1 is ENHRY and CDR2 is SYGVKD in the germline V gene. The CDR3 spans 14 residues. V was pared by 0 bases and J by 4 bases, with 9 bases between. The chain's CDR3 is CAISESTGGETQYF. DNA of the CDR3: TGTGCCATCAGTGAGTCGACAGGTGGAGAGACCCAGTACTTC.

The chain uses TRBV9 and TRBJ1-3, with 8 positions matching TRBD1. The CDR3 has 14 residues. Losses at the gene ends were 4 bases for V and 8 bases for J; bases not matched to a gene: 8. Germline assignment: CDR1 SGDLS and CDR2 YYNGEE. CDR3 nucleotide sequence: TGTGCCAGCAGCCCACGGACAGGGACGGACACCATATATTTT. Residues: CASSPRTGTDTIYF.

V and J are TRBV7-3 and TRBJ2-1; 8 nucleotides agree with TRBD2. In germline, CDR1 is SGHTA, CDR2 FQGTGA. The CDR3 loop spans 16 amino acids. V lost 2 bases, J lost 4 bases, and 7 bases stayed unmatched. For the CDR3, the DNA is TGTGCCAGCAGCTTATCACGGGGGGGAGTATACAATGAGCAGTTCTTC. This codes for CASSLSRGGVYNEQFF.

The chain is built from TRBV30 and TRBJ1-4; D may be TRBD1 (6 bases). CDR1 is GTSNPN and CDR2 is SVGIG in the germline V gene (reference sequence). The CDR3 loop spans 15 amino acids. V was shortened by 4 bases and J by 3 bases, with 15 bases between the two germline ends. CDR3 protein: CAWTDQGKANEKLFF. The CDR3 DNA sequence: TGTGCCTGGACTGATCAGGGGAAGGCTAATGAAAAACTGTTTTTT. Full variable domain (rest looked up from reference TRBV30 and TRBJ1-4): SQTIHQWPATLVQPVGSPLSLECTVEGTSNPNLYWYRQAAGRGLQLLFYSVGIGQISSEVPQNLSASRPQDRQFILSSKKLLLSDSGFYLCAWTDQGKANEKLFFGSGTQLSVL.

The chain couples TRBV19 to TRBJ2-5, with 8 positions matching TRBD1. The CDR3 is 16 residues long. The ends lost 5 bases at V and 7 bases at J; junction bases unmatched: 15. Germline assignment: CDR1 LNHDA and CDR2 SQIVND (reference sequence). CDR3 sequence (DNA): TGTGCCAGTAGTGCAGCCGGGACAGGAGGCGCGAGGACCCAGTACTTC. This translates into CASSAAGTGGARTQYF.

V is TRBV6-1 and J is TRBJ1-2; D not resolved. CDR1 MNHNS and CDR2 SASEGT come from the germline V gene. The ends were cut back, 1 base at V and 4 bases at J, with 16 bases in the middle. The CDR3 runs 16 residues. The CDR3, as DNA: TGTGCCAGCAGTGAAGTTGGAGGACCAAGCGTCTATGGCTACACCTTC. It is translated as CASSEVGGPSVYGYTF.

The chain recombines TRBV20-1 with TRBJ2-3, with TRBD2 matching 11 bases. After removal of 3 bases from V and 8 bases from J, the junction contained 7 bases not matched to a gene. CDR1 and CDR2 from the germline V gene are DFQATT and SNEGSKA (reference sequence). The CDR3 spans 14 residues. This chain's CDR3 is CSASNVAGGPTQYF. CDR3 nucleotides: TGCAGTGCTAGTAATGTAGCGGGGGGGCCTACGCAGTATTTT.

The sample holds a few counts of this clone. The chain joins TRBV25-1 to TRBJ1-5, with D tentatively TRBD1 (6 bases). This CDR3 spans 16 amino acids. Looked up from germline, CDR1 is MGHDK and CDR2 is SYGVNS. V shed 3 bases and J shed 6 bases, with 18 bases lying between them. CDR3 DNA sequence: TGTGCCAGCAGTGACCTTACGGCAGGGGATAGTCAGCCCCAGCATTTT. Protein: CASSDLTAGDSQPQHF.

This clone was seen more than once but under ten times. This chain links TRBV25-1 with TRBJ1-1, with a tentative D call TRBD1 (6 bases). Trimming pared 5 bases from V and 3 bases from J, leaving 16 bases between. Germline loops: CDR1 MGHDK, CDR2 SYGVNS. The CDR3 has 15 amino acids. The CDR3 spells CASSSGAPRDTEAFF. The CDR3 DNA reads as TGTGCCAGCAGTTCAGGGGCCCCTCGGGACACTGAAGCTTTCTTT.

The chain uses TRBV20-1 and TRBJ2-1; either TRBD1 or TRBD2 may fit D (6 bases each). This CDR3 contains 10 residues. V was shortened by 5 bases and J by 13 bases, with 12 bases between the two germline ends. Germline V gene sequence: CDR1 DFQATT, CDR2 SNEGSKA (reference sequence). The CDR3: CSAGGDNQFF. In DNA, the CDR3 is TGCAGTGCTGGAGGGGACAATCAGTTCTTC.

Only a few counts were recorded for this clone. The genes are TRBV9 and TRBJ1-3; D not resolved. Trimming cost V 4 bases and J 4 bases, with 15 bases left between them. This CDR3 has 15 residues. The germline gives CDR1 SGDLS, CDR2 YYNGEE. CDR3 amino acids: CASSPRGEIGNTIYF. CDR3 nucleotide sequence: TGTGCCAGCAGCCCCCGCGGGGAAATCGGAAACACCATATATTTT. Full variable domain (missing parts from reference TRBV9 and TRBJ1-3): DSGVTQTPKHLITATGQRVTLRCSPRSGDLSVYWYQQSLDQGLQFLIQYYNGEERAKGNILERFSAQQFPDLHSELNLSSLELGDSALYFCASSPRGEIGNTIYFGEGSWLTVV.

The rearrangement links TRBV2 to TRBJ1-5, with no clear D. Deletions cut 5 bases from V and 0 bases from J, with 8 bases between. The CDR3 has 14 residues. Germline CDR1 SNHLY, CDR2 FYNNEI. The CDR3 DNA follows: TGTGCCAGCAGTACAGACAATAGCAATCAGCCCCAGCATTTT. It encodes CASSTDNSNQPQHF.

The rearrangement joins TRBV6-1 to TRBJ1-4; TRBD1 agrees at 8 bases. V gave up 3 bases and J gave up 7 bases; unmatched junction bases: 10. The CDR3 extends over 16 amino acids. Germline V CDR1 and CDR2: MNHNS, SASEGT. Written as DNA, the CDR3 is TGTGCCAGCAGTGATGGGAGGAGACAGGGGAGTGAAAAACTGTTTTTT. Encoded protein: CASSDGRRQGSEKLFF.

V usage is TRBV5-4 and J usage is TRBJ1-6; D gene unclear. Between the trimmed V and J ends, which lost 3 bases and 3 bases, there was a span of 7 bases. The germline V gene has CDR1 SGHNT and CDR2 YYREEE (reference sequence). CDR3 size: 14 residues. CDR3 sequence reads: CASSSDFYNSPLHF. The CDR3 DNA reads TGTGCCAGCAGCTCGGACTTCTATAATTCACCCCTCCACTTT.

CDR3 bases: TGTGCCAGCAGTTACTCGATGGGCGCGAACACCGGGGAGCTGTTTTTT. It translates to CASSYSMGANTGELFF. This chain connects TRBV6-5 to TRBJ2-2; D gene unclear. The CDR3 contains 16 residues. CDR1 MNHEY and CDR2 SVGAGI come from the germline V gene. V was pared by 0 bases and J by 0 bases, with 8 bases between.